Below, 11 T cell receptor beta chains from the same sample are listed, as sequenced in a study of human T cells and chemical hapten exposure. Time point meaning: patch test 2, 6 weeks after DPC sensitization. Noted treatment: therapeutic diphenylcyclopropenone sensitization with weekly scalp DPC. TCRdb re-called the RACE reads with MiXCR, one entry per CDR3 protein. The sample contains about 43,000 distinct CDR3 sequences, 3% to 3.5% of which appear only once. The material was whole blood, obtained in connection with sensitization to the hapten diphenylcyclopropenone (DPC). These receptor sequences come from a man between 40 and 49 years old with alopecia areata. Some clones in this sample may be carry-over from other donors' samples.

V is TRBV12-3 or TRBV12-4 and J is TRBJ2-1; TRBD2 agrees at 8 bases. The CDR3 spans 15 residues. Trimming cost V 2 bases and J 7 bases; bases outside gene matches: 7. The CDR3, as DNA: TGTGCCAGCAGTTTAACCGGGAGGGAGTTTAATGAGCAGTTCTTC. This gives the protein CASSLTGREFNEQFF.

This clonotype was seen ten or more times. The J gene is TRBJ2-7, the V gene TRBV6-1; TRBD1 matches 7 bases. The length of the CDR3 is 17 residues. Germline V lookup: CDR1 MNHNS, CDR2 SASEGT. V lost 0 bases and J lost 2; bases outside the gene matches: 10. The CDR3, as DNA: TGTGCCAGCAGTGAAGCGATGTCCCGGACAGGACCCTACGAGCAGTACTTC. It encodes CASSEAMSRTGPYEQYF.

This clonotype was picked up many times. CDR3 in DNA: TGTGCCACCAGTGATTACCTAGCGGGAGAGACAGATACGCAGTATTTT. It translates to CATSDYLAGETDTQYF. The chain joins TRBV24-1 to TRBJ2-3; 10 nucleotides align to TRBD2. This CDR3 is built from 16 residues. Germline V gene lookup returns CDR1 KGHDR and CDR2 SFDVKD. V gave up 2 bases and J gave up 3 bases; unmatched junction bases: 4.

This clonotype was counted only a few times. CDR3 sequence (DNA): TGTGCCAGCAGCTTCCTGGGACAGGGGGCTGGCTATGGCTACACCTTC. Translation gives CASSFLGQGAGYGYTF. The chain uses TRBV7-9 and TRBJ1-2; 12 nucleotides agree with TRBD1. V gave up 3 bases and J gave up 4 bases; unmatched junction bases: 6. Germline-derived CDR1 and CDR2 are SEHNR and FQNEAQ (reference sequence). The CDR3 spans 16 residues.

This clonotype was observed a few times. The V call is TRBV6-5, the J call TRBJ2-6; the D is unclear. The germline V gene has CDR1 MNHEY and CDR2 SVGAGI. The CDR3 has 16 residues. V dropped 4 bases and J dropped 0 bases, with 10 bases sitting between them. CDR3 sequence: CASSFPDTSGANVLTF. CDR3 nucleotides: TGTGCCAGCAGTTTCCCCGACACCTCTGGGGCCAACGTCCTGACTTTC.

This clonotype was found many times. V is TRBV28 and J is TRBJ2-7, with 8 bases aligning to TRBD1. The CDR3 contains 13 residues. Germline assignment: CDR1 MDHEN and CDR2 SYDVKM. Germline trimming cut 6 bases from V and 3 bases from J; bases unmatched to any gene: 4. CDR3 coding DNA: TGTGCCAGCAGCCCAGGGGGCCGCTACGAGCAGTACTTC. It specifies CASSPGGRYEQYF.

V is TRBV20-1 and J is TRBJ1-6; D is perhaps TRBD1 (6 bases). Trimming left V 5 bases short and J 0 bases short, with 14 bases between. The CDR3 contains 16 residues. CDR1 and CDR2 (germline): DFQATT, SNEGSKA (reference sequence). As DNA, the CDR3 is TGCAGTGCTGGAGGGGGGCTGAGCTCCTATAATTCACCCCTCCACTTT. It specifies CSAGGGLSSYNSPLHF.

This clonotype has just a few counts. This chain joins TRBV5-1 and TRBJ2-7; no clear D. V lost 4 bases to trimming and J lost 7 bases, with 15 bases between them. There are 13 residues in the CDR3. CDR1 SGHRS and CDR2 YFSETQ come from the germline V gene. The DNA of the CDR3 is TGCGCCAGCAGCCCGGTGGCCTCCTGGGAGCAGTACTTC. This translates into CASSPVASWEQYF. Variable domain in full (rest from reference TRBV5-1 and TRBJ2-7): KAGVTQTPRYLIKTRGQQVTLSCSPISGHRSVSWYQQTPGQGLQFLFEYFSETQRNKGNFPGRFSGRQFSNSRSEMNVSTLELGDSALYLCASSPVASWEQYFGPGTRLTVT.

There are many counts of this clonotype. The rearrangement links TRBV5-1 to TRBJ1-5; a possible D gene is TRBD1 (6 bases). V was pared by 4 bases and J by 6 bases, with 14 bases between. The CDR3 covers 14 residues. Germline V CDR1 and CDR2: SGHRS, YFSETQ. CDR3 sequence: CASSTTGLPQPQHF. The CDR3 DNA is TGCGCCAGCAGCACCACAGGGTTACCTCAGCCCCAGCATTTT. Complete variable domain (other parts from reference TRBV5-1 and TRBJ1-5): KAGVTQTPRYLIKTRGQQVTLSCSPISGHRSVSWYQQTPGQGLQFLFEYFSETQRNKGNFPGRFSGRQFSNSRSEMNVSTLELGDSALYLCASSTTGLPQPQHFGDGTRLSIL.

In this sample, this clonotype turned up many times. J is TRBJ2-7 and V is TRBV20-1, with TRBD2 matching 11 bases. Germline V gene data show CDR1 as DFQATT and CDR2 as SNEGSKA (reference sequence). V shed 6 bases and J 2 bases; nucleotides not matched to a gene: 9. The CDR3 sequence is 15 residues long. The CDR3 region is CSAPSLAGGTYEQYF. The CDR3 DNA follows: TGCAGTGCACCGTCCCTAGCGGGAGGAACCTACGAGCAGTACTTC.

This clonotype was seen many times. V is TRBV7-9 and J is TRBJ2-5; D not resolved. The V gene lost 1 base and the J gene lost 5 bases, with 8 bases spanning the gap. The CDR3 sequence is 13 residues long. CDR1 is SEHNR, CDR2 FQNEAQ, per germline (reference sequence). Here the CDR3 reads CASSLELEETQYF. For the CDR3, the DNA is TGTGCCAGCAGCTTAGAATTGGAGGAGACCCAGTACTTC.